This T cell receptor beta chain was recorded in a study of blood T cell repertoires in COVID-19. Under the authors' procedure: Reference gene primer amplification gave estimated nucleated cell counts. Clones were sequenced by immunoSEQ multiplex PCR, and TCRdb holds only the in-frame ones, with some missing. D and trimming come from the DNA, and the V and J calls and clone size come from that table. The data show about 260,000 clones, 88% seen once. The J segment lost 7 bases and the V segment lost 6 bases, leaving 6 bases of the junction unmatched. CDR1 and CDR2 from the germline V gene are SGHTA and FQGNSA. The CDR3 consists of 14 residues.

Sample: PBMCs or T cells enriched from blood (not recorded which). This TCR derives from a woman aged 40 to 50 who had been exposed to COVID-19. The gene calls are TRBV7-2 and TRBJ2-2, with TRBD1 matching 9 bases. CDR3 protein: CASSYDRGVGELFF. DNA of the CDR3: TGTGCCAGCAGTTATGACAGGGGGGTCGGGGAGCTGTTTTTT.